The 28 T cell receptor beta chains below all came from one sample that was sequenced in a study of chemoradiotherapy in HPV16-positive cancers (dated by TCRdb to between 2021 and 2024). Libraries came from the immunoSEQ multiplex PCR assay. TCRdb mirrors the immuneACCESS table, restricted to in-frame sequences. Some clones are absent from its copies; in checked studies, under half trace to an unresolved V gene, and the reason for the others is unknown. The sample table lists about 23,000 clones, around nine tenths of them with a count of one. The ten biggest clones cover about 5.6% of the sample. Specimen: blood, collected from a patient who underwent chemoradiotherapy. The origin of the receptors is a human donor with HPV-associated anogenital cancer.

The rearrangement uses TRBV4-2 and TRBJ1-4; tentative D call: TRBD1 (6 bases). V gave up 1 base and J gave up 5 bases, with 17 bases separating them. The CDR3 has 17 amino acids. Germline V gene lookup returns CDR1 LGHNA and CDR2 YNFKEQ. The CDR3 loop reads CASSQVMSTGANEKLFF. For the CDR3, the DNA is TGTGCCAGCAGCCAAGTGATGTCGACGGGGGCAAATGAAAAACTGTTTTTT.

The table lists this clone with a count of one. The chain joins TRBV5-1 to TRBJ2-5; 12 bases agree with TRBD1. Unmatched junction bases numbered 5, after V lost 4 bases and J lost 7 bases. CDR3 size: 14 residues. Per germline, CDR1 SGHRS and CDR2 YFSETQ. The CDR3 nucleotides read TGCGCCAGCAGCGCCGGGACAGGGGGCCGGACCCAGTACTTC. As protein: CASSAGTGGRTQYF.

V gene TRBV6-1 combines with J gene TRBJ2-3; the D gene could be TRBD1 or TRBD2 (5 bases each). The CDR3 has 14 residues. Trimming shortened V by 3 bases and J by 6 bases, and 13 bases separated the two germline ends. Germline V gene lookup returns CDR1 MNHNS and CDR2 SASEGT. CDR3 nucleotides: TGTGCCAGCAGTGACCGGCAGGGACGGGATACGCAGTATTTT. Amino acids: CASSDRQGRDTQYF.

The genes are TRBV10-1 and TRBJ2-2; TRBD1 or TRBD2 may be the D gene (5 bases each). Germline assignment: CDR1 WNHNN and CDR2 SYGVQD (reference sequence). The CDR3 consists of 18 residues. The ends were cut back, 6 bases at V and 2 bases at J, with 22 bases in the middle. CDR3 residues: CASRPIPGPTVNTGELFF. As DNA, the CDR3 is TGCGCCAGCAGGCCCATTCCGGGACCCACAGTCAACACCGGGGAGCTGTTTTTT.

The chain combines TRBV30 with TRBJ2-4, with 8 bases lining up with TRBD1. Germline V CDR1 and CDR2: GTSNPN, SVGIG (reference sequence). The CDR3 spans 12 residues. Losses at the gene ends were 5 bases for V and 8 bases for J; bases not matched to a gene: 5. CDR3 in amino acids: CAWSDREDIQYF. The CDR3 DNA is TGTGCCTGGTCGGACAGGGAGGACATTCAGTACTTC.

The J gene is TRBJ1-5, the V gene TRBV19; tentatively, D is TRBD1 (5 bases). Germline V gene lookup returns CDR1 LNHDA and CDR2 SQIVND (reference sequence). V lost 2 bases to trimming and J lost 6 bases, with 11 bases between them. The CDR3 covers 14 residues. The chain's CDR3 is CASSISGLGQPQHF. The CDR3 DNA follows: TGTGCCAGTAGTATATCAGGGTTGGGTCAGCCCCAGCATTTT.

This clone was observed once. The rearrangement joins TRBV5-1 to TRBJ2-5, with 11 bases identical to TRBD2. The CDR3 runs to 16 residues. CDR1 SGHRS and CDR2 YFSETQ come from the germline V gene. The trim removed 7 bases at V and 4 bases at J, leaving 12 bases unmatched. DNA of the CDR3: TGCGCCAGCTCCCGACTAGCGGGGACAGACGGAGAGACCCAGTACTTC. Translation: CASSRLAGTDGETQYF.

V and J are TRBV6-1 and TRBJ1-2; no reliable D call. Trimming took off 2 bases at V and 5 bases at J, with 12 bases between the two ends. This CDR3 region has 14 residues. Germline values: CDR1 MNHNS, CDR2 SASEGT. This CDR3 is CASSEIRDSYGYTF. The CDR3 bases are TGTGCCAGCAGTGAAATCCGGGATTCTTATGGCTACACCTTC.

The chain uses TRBV5-5 and TRBJ1-3; D is ambiguous. The ends were cut back, 3 bases at V and 0 bases at J, with 16 bases in the middle. CDR3 length: 17 amino acids. CDR1 is SGHKS and CDR2 is YYEKEE in the germline V gene (reference sequence). CDR3 region: CASSSRHGSSSGNTIYF. The CDR3 nucleotides are TGTGCCAGCAGCTCCCGACACGGATCTTCCTCTGGAAACACCATATATTTT.

CDR3 amino acids: CASSPPLHF. The CDR3 region has the DNA TGTGCCAGCAGCCCACCCCTCCACTTT. The chain recombines TRBV6-5 with TRBJ1-6; D is ambiguous. The CDR3 totals 9 residues. V was trimmed by 6 bases and J by 11 bases, leaving 2 bases between them. Germline assignment: CDR1 MNHEY and CDR2 SVGAGI.

The J gene is TRBJ2-3, the V gene TRBV6-1; TRBD2 agrees at 10 bases. V lost 6 bases and J lost 5; bases outside the gene matches: 8. CDR3 length equals 15 residues. The germline V gene has CDR1 MNHNS and CDR2 SASEGT. CDR3 sequence: CASSISGGLGDTQYF. The CDR3 region has the DNA TGTGCCAGCAGCATTAGCGGGGGGCTGGGAGATACGCAGTATTTT.

The rearrangement links TRBV9 to TRBJ2-1; D may be TRBD2 (6 bases). The CDR3 is 17 amino acids. Trimming took off 0 bases at V and 8 bases at J, with 21 bases between the two ends. Germline CDR1 reads SGDLS; CDR2 reads YYNGEE. CDR3 sequence reads: CASSVGFRGTAFDEQFF. The CDR3 DNA sequence: TGTGCCAGCAGCGTAGGGTTTCGGGGGACCGCATTCGATGAGCAGTTCTTC.

The chain has TRBV19 and TRBJ2-5, with D uncertain. CDR3 length: 13 residues. V was shortened by 3 bases and J by 3 bases, with 8 bases between the two germline ends. Germline CDR1 is LNHDA and CDR2 is SQIVND (reference sequence). The CDR3 bases are TGTGCCAGTAGTATTGCCCAAAAAGAGACCCAGTACTTC. Translated, it gives CASSIAQKETQYF. Variable domain in full (rest from reference TRBV19 and TRBJ2-5): DGGITQSPKYLFRKEGQNVTLSCEQNLNHDAMYWYRQDPGQGLRLIYYSQIVNDFQKGDIAEGYSVSREKKESFPLTVTSAQKNPTAFYLCASSIAQKETQYFGPGTRLLVL.

This chain links TRBV29-1 with TRBJ1-2, with 7 bases aligning to TRBD1. CDR3 length: 16 amino acids. Germline-derived CDR1 and CDR2 are SQVTM and ANQGSEA. V lost 4 bases, J lost 4 bases, and 15 bases stayed unmatched. The chain's CDR3 is CSVGRGLGQDFYGYTF. DNA for the CDR3: TGCAGCGTTGGGAGGGGGCTCGGACAGGACTTCTATGGCTACACCTTC.

V gene TRBV5-1 combines with J gene TRBJ1-6; no clear D gene. Trimming took off 4 bases at V and 3 bases at J, with 20 bases between the two ends. Germline CDR1 and CDR2: SGHRS and YFSETQ. The CDR3 is 18 residues long. CDR3 bases: TGCGCCAGCAGCGAGGGTATGTGGACGGCTGACTATAATTCACCCCTCCACTTT. Translation gives CASSEGMWTADYNSPLHF.

V usage is TRBV5-1 and J usage is TRBJ2-2, with D possibly matching TRBD1 (6 bases). This CDR3 contains 17 residues. The germline CDR1 and CDR2 sequences are SGHRS and YFSETQ. V shed 0 bases and J shed 0 bases, with 12 bases lying between them. This chain's CDR3 is CASSLGMDSSNTGELFF. The CDR3 bases are TGCGCCAGCAGCTTGGGAATGGACAGCTCGAACACCGGGGAGCTGTTTTTT.

The chain is built from TRBV6-1 and TRBJ1-3, with TRBD1 as a possible D gene (5 bases). Trimming took 6 bases from V and 0 from J, leaving 12 bases between them. The CDR3 is 15 residues long. The germline gives CDR1 MNHNS, CDR2 SASEGT. The chain's CDR3 is CASRPDRTSGNTIYF. CDR3 sequence (DNA): TGTGCCAGCAGACCCGACAGAACCTCTGGAAACACCATATATTTT.

This chain links TRBV5-1 with TRBJ2-3; 8 nucleotides align to TRBD2. The trim removed 1 base at V and 1 base at J, leaving 2 bases unmatched. The CDR3 sequence is 15 residues long. Per the germline V gene, CDR1 is SGHRS and CDR2 is YFSETQ. The CDR3 DNA is TGCGCCAGCAGCTTGTCGCGGGGGGGCACAGATACGCAGTATTTT. This translates into CASSLSRGGTDTQYF.

The rearrangement joins TRBV29-1 to TRBJ2-3, with D uncertain. CDR3 length: 14 residues. Trimming took off 8 bases at V and 0 bases at J, with 15 bases between the two ends. From germline, CDR1 is SQVTM and CDR2 ANQGSEA. The CDR3 DNA is TGCAGCACCGGTGGCGGATCTAGCACAGATACGCAGTATTTT. This translates into CSTGGGSSTDTQYF.

The J gene is TRBJ2-1, the V gene TRBV9, with TRBD2 identical over 7 bases. The junction had 8 bases not matched to a gene; V was cut back by 0 bases and J by 2 bases. This CDR3 contains 17 residues. CDR1 and CDR2 from the germline V gene are SGDLS and YYNGEE. CDR3 nucleotide sequence: TGTGCCAGCAGCGTAGGATCGTCTAGCGGTCCCTACAATGAGCAGTTCTTC. It is translated as CASSVGSSSGPYNEQFF.

The chain combines TRBV28 with TRBJ2-5; no definite D call. Trimming removed 9 bases from V and 4 bases from J, with 12 bases in between. This CDR3 contains 12 residues. From germline, CDR1 is MDHEN and CDR2 SYDVKM. CDR3 DNA sequence: TGTGCCAGTTCGTCAGTTGGAGAGACCCAGTACTTC. This gives the protein CASSSVGETQYF.

This clone was counted a single time. This chain connects TRBV5-4 to TRBJ2-1; tentatively, D is TRBD2 (5 bases). The CDR3 has 13 amino acids. V was cut by 1 base and J by 8 bases, with 10 bases left in between. CDR1 is SGHNT and CDR2 is YYREEE in the germline V gene (reference sequence). The CDR3 sequence is CASSLKGVDEQFF. The DNA for the CDR3 is TGTGCCAGCAGCTTGAAGGGAGTCGATGAGCAGTTCTTC.

This clone was found once. V and J are TRBV6-1 and TRBJ1-3; D ambiguous. V shed 1 base and J shed 3 bases, with 1 base lying between them. The CDR3 has 12 residues. Looked up from germline, CDR1 is MNHNS and CDR2 is SASEGT. The CDR3 spells CASSEVGNTIYF. The CDR3 nucleotides read TGTGCCAGCAGTGAAGTTGGAAACACCATATATTTT.

This clone was recorded once. This chain uses TRBV6-6 with TRBJ2-7, with TRBD1 identical over 9 bases. Germline trimming cut 6 bases from V and 3 bases from J; bases unmatched to any gene: 3. CDR3 length: 13 amino acids. From germline, CDR1 is MNHNY and CDR2 SVGAGI (reference sequence). The CDR3 bases are TGTGCCAGCAGGCAGACAGGGGGCTACGAGCAGTACTTC. Translating it yields CASRQTGGYEQYF.

The genes are TRBV6-6 and TRBJ1-6, with 7 bases lining up with TRBD1. Germline CDR1 MNHNY, CDR2 SVGAGI (reference sequence). The CDR3 sequence is 15 residues long. V was clipped by 5 bases and J by 7 bases; unmatched bases: 8. CDR3 region: CASSQTGRWNSPLHF. Here the CDR3 DNA reads TGTGCCAGCAGTCAGACAGGGAGGTGGAATTCACCCCTCCACTTT.

The CDR3 region is CASSYQGPNEQFF. The CDR3 nucleotides read TGTGCCAGCAGTTATCAGGGGCCCAATGAGCAGTTCTTC. The chain employs TRBV6-5 and TRBJ2-1; D is possibly TRBD1 (6 bases). In germline, CDR1 is MNHEY, CDR2 SVGAGI. CDR3 length: 13 residues. Trimming shortened V by 3 bases and J by 6 bases, and 9 bases separated the two germline ends.

This clone has just a few counts. The J gene is TRBJ1-1, the V gene TRBV6-5; 8 nucleotides agree with TRBD1. In germline, CDR1 is MNHEY, CDR2 SVGAGI. The CDR3 runs to 13 residues. V was clipped by 2 bases and J by 4 bases; unmatched bases: 0. CDR3 DNA: TGTGCCAGCAGTTACGACAGGGGCACTGAAGCTTTCTTT. This translates into CASSYDRGTEAFF.

V usage is TRBV7-2 and J usage is TRBJ2-7; D gene unclear. V lost 3 bases, J lost 7 bases, and 7 bases lay in between. Germline assignment: CDR1 SGHTA and CDR2 FQGNSA. The CDR3 runs to 11 residues. CDR3 DNA sequence: TGTGCCAGCAGCTTCGTCCCAGAGCAGTACTTC. Protein product: CASSFVPEQYF.